The present T cell receptor beta chain was sequenced within a study of read filtering for tumor transcriptome and immune sequencing. Study results and limitations: The CD138-negative fraction was mixed bone marrow immune cells, not pure T cells.

This clonotype was recorded many times. Its antigen is currently unknown. The library was built from roughly 400 ng RNA with molecular barcoded adaptors for alpha/delta and beta/gamma chains. TCRdb redid the calling of the reads with MiXCR, one entry per CDR3 protein. Of around 26,000 distinct CDR3 sequences detected, approximately 15% appear once; the ten largest clones hold about two fifths. This CDR3 region has 16 residues. Germline V gene lookup returns CDR1 LNHDA and CDR2 SQIVND (reference sequence). The V gene lost 0 bases and the J gene lost 0 bases, with 9 bases spanning the gap. The sequence came from a donor aged 40 or over with multiple myeloma. The chain joins TRBV19 to TRBJ1-5, with no clear D. The sequencing input was a population of CD138-negative cells sorted from bone marrow. The chain's CDR3 is CASSIDGRYSNQPQHF. CDR3 in DNA: TGTGCCAGTAGTATAGATGGCCGTTATAGCAATCAGCCCCAGCATTTT.